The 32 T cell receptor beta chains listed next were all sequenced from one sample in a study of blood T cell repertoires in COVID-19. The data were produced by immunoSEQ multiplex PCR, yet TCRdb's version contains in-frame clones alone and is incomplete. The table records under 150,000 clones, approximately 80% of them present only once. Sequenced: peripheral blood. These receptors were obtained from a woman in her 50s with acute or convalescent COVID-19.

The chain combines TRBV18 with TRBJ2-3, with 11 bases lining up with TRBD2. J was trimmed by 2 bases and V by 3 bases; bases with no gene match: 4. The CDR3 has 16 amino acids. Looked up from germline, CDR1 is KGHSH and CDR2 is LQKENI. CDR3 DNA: TGTGCCAGCTCACCTAAACTAGCGGGGGCCACAGATACGCAGTATTTT. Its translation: CASSPKLAGATDTQYF.

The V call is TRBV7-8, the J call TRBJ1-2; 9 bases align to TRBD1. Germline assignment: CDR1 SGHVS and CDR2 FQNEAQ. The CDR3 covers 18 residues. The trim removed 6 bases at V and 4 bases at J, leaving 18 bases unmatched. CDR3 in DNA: TGTGCCAGCAGTATTTTTATCATAGGGGACAGGGAAGGCTATGGCTACACCTTC. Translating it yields CASSIFIIGDREGYGYTF. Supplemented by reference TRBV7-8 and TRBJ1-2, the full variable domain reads GAGVSQSPRYKVAKRGQDVALRCDPISGHVSLFWYQQALGQGPEFLTYFQNEAQLDKSGLPSDRFFAERPEGSVSTLKIQRTQQEDSAVYLCASSIFIIGDREGYGYTFGSGTRLTVV.

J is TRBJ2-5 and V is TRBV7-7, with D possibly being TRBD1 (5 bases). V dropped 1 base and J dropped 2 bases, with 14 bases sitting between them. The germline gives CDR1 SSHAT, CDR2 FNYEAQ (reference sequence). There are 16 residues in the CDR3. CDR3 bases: TGTGCCAGCAGCTTAGGGACACGGTCCCAACAAGAGACCCAGTACTTC. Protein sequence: CASSLGTRSQQETQYF.

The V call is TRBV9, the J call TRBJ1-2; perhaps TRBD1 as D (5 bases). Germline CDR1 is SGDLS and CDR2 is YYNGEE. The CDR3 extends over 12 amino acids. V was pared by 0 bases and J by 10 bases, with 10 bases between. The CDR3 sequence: CASSVDLGLYTF. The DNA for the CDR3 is TGTGCCAGCAGCGTAGATCTGGGGCTCTACACCTTC.

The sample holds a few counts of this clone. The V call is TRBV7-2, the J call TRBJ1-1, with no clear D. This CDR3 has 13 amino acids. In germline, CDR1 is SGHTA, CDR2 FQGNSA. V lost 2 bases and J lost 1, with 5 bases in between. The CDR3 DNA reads TGTGCCAGCAGCTTATCATCGAACACTGAAGCTTTCTTT. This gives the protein CASSLSSNTEAFF.

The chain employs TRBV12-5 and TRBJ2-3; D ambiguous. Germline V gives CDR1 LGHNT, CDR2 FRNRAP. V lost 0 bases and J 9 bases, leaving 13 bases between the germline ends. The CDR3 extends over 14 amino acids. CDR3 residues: CASGLVASPRTQYF. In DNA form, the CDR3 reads TGTGCTAGTGGTTTGGTAGCGAGCCCCCGAACGCAGTATTTT. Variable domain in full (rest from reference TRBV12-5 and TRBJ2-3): DARVTQTPRHKVTEMGQEVTMRCQPILGHNTVFWYRQTMMQGLELLAYFRNRAPLDDSGMPKDRFSAEMPDATLATLKIQPSEPRDSAVYFCASGLVASPRTQYFGPGTRLTVL.

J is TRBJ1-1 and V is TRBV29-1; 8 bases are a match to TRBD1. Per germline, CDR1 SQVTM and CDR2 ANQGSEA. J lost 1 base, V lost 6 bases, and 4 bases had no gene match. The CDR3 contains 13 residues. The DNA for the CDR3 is TGCAGCGTCCGGGGACAGGAGAACACTGAAGCTTTCTTT. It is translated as CSVRGQENTEAFF.

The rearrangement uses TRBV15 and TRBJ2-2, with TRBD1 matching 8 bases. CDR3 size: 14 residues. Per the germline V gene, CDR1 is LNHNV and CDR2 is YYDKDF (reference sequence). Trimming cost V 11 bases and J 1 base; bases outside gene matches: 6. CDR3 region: CAAGQVRNTGELFF. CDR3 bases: TGTGCCGCGGGACAGGTCCGGAACACCGGGGAGCTGTTTTTT.

CDR3 nucleotide sequence: TGTGCCAGCAGTGAATTCGGACAGAACACTGAAGCTTTCTTT. Its protein product is CASSEFGQNTEAFF. This chain connects TRBV6-1 to TRBJ1-1, with a tentative D call TRBD1 (5 bases). The CDR3 is made up of 14 amino acids. V was pared by 2 bases and J by 1 base, with 8 bases between. Per the germline V gene, CDR1 is MNHNS and CDR2 is SASEGT.

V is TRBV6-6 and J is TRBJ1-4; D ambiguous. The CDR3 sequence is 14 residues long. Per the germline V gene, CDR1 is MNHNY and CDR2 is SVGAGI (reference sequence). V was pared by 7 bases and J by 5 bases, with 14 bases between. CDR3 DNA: TGTGCCAGCACCCTATCCGCGGGAAATGAAAAACTGTTTTTT. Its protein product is CASTLSAGNEKLFF.

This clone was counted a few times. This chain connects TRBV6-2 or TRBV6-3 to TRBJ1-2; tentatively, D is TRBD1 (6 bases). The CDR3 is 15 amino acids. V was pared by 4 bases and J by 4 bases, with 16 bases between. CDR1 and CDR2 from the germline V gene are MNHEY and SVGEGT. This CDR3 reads CASSSPGRGSYGYTF. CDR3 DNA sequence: TGTGCCAGCAGTTCTCCCGGCAGGGGCAGCTATGGCTACACCTTC.

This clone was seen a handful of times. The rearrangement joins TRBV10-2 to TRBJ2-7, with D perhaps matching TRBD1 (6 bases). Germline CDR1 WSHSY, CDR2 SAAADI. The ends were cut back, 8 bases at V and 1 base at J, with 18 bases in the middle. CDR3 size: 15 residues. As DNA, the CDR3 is TGCGCCAGCGGAGTAAACGGACAGACATCCTACGAGCAGTACTTC. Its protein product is CASGVNGQTSYEQYF.

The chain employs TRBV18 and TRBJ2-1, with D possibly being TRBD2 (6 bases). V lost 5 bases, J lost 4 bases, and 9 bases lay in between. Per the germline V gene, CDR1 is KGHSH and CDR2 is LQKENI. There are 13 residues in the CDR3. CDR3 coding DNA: TGTGCCAGCTCAGGGGCGGGATACAATGAGCAGTTCTTC. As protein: CASSGAGYNEQFF. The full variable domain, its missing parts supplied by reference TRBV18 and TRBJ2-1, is NAGVMQNPRHLVRRRGQEARLRCSPMKGHSHVYWYRQLPEEGLKFMVYLQKENIIDESGMPKERFSAEFPKEGPSILRIQQVVRGDSAAYFCASSGAGYNEQFFGPGTRLTVL.

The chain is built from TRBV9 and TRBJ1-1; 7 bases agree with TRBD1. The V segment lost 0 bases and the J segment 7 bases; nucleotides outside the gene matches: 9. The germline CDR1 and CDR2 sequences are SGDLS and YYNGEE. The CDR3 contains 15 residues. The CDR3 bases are TGTGCCAGCAGCGTAGAGGCAGGGGGTTCCTTTGAAGCTTTCTTT. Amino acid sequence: CASSVEAGGSFEAFF.

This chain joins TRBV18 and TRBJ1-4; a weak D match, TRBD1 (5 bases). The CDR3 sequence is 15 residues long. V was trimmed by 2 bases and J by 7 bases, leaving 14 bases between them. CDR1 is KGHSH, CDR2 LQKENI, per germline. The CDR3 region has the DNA TGTGCCAGCTCACCAGAAAGGGGCTCTTTTGAAAAACTGTTTTTT. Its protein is CASSPERGSFEKLFF. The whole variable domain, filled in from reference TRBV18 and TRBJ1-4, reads NAGVMQNPRHLVRRRGQEARLRCSPMKGHSHVYWYRQLPEEGLKFMVYLQKENIIDESGMPKERFSAEFPKEGPSILRIQQVVRGDSAAYFCASSPERGSFEKLFFGSGTQLSVL.

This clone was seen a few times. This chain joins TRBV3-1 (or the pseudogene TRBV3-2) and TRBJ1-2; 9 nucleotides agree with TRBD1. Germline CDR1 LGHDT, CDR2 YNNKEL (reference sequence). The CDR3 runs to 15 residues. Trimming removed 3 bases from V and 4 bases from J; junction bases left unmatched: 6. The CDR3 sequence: CASSQFTGGGYGYTF. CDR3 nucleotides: TGTGCCAGCAGCCAGTTTACAGGGGGCGGCTATGGCTACACCTTC.

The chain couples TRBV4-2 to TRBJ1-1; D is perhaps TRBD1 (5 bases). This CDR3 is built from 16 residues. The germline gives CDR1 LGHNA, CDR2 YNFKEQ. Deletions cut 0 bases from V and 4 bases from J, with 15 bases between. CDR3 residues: CASSQEGQGMSTEAFF. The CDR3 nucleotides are TGTGCCAGCAGCCAAGAAGGCCAGGGTATGAGCACTGAAGCTTTCTTT.

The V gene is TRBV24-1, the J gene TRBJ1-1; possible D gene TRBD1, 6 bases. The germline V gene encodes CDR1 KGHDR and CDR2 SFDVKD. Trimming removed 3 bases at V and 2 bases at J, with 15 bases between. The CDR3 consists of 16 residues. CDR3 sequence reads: CATSDSLARGNTEAFF. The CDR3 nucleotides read TGTGCCACCAGTGATAGTTTAGCCAGGGGCAACACTGAAGCTTTCTTT.

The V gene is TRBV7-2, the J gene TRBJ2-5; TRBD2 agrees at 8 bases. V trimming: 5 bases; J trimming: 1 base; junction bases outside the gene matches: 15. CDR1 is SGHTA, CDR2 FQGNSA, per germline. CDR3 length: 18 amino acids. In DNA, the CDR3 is TGTGCCAGCAGCCAGAACCCGAGCGGGGGAGATCTCCAAGAGACCCAGTACTTC. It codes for CASSQNPSGGDLQETQYF. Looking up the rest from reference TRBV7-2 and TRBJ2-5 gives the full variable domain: GAGVSQSPSNKVTEKGKDVELRCDPISGHTALYWYRQSLGQGLEFLIYFQGNSAPDKSGLPSDRFSAERTGGSVSTLTIQRTQQEDSAVYLCASSQNPSGGDLQETQYFGPGTRLLVL.

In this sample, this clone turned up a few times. Here the CDR3 reads CASSQPLGQGNSPLHF. The DNA of the CDR3 is TGCGCCAGCAGCCAACCCCTTGGACAGGGAAATTCACCCCTCCACTTT. The chain links TRBV4-3 to TRBJ1-6, with 8 bases identical to TRBD1. This CDR3 is built from 16 residues. CDR1 LGHNA and CDR2 YSLEER come from the germline V gene. With 2 bases clipped from V and 7 bases from J, the junction kept 7 bases outside the gene matches.

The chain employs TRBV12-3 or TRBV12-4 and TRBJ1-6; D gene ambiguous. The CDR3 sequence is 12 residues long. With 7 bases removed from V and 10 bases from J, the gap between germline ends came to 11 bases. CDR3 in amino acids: CASKFAGSPLHF. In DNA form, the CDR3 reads TGTGCCAGCAAGTTCGCGGGGTCACCCCTCCACTTT.

In DNA form, the CDR3 reads TGTGCCAGCAGCTTTGGGCAGGGATTTAGCTGGGAGCTGTTTTTT. Protein product: CASSFGQGFSWELFF. This chain uses TRBV5-4 with TRBJ2-2, with a tentative D call TRBD1 (5 bases). CDR3 length: 15 amino acids. CDR1 and CDR2 (germline): SGHNT, YYREEE (reference sequence). The V end was cut by 2 bases, the J end by 9 bases, with 17 bases between.

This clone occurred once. The CDR3 is CASSVASGLPNSPLHF. CDR3 sequence (DNA): TGTGCCAGCAGCGTAGCGTCAGGCCTCCCGAATTCACCCCTCCACTTT. The chain carries TRBV9 and TRBJ1-6; D unclear. The CDR3 runs 16 residues. Germline CDR1 and CDR2: SGDLS and YYNGEE. V was pared by 0 bases and J by 7 bases, with 14 bases between.

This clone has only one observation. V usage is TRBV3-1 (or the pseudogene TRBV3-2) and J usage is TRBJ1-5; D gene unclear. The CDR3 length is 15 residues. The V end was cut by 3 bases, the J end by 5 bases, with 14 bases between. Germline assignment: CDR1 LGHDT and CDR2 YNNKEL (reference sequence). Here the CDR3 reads CASSHPRHPDQPQHF. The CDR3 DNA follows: TGTGCCAGCAGCCACCCTCGACATCCGGATCAGCCCCAGCATTTT.

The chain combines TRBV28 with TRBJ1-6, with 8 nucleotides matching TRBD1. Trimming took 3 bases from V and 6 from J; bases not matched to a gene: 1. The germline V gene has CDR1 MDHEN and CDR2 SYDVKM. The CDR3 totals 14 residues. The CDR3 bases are TGTGCCAGCAGTTTGACAGGGGCTAATTCACCCCTCCACTTT. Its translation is CASSLTGANSPLHF.

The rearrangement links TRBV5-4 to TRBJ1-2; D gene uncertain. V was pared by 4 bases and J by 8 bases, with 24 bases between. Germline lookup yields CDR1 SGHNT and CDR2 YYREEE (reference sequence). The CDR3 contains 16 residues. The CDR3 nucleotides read TGTGCCAGCAGCGGAGGTACGCAGACGGCAAGGTGGGGCTACACCTTC. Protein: CASSGGTQTARWGYTF.

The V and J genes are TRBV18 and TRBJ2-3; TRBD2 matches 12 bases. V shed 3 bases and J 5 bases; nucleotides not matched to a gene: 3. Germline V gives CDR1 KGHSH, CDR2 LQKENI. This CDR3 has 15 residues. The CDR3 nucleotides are TGTGCCAGCTCACCTCTAGCGGGGGGGCAAGATACGCAGTATTTT. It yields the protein CASSPLAGGQDTQYF.

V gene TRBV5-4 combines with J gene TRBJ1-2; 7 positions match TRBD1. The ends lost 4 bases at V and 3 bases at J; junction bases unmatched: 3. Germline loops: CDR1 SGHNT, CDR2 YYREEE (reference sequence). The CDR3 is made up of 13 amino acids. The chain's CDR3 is CASSRDRDYGYTF. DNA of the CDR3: TGTGCCAGCAGCCGTGACAGGGACTATGGCTACACCTTC.

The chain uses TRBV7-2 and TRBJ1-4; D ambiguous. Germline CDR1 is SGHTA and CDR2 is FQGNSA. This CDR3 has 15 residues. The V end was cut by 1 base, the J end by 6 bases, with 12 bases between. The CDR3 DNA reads TGTGCCAGCAGCTTAGATCCGCTGAGTGATGAAAAACTGTTTTTT. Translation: CASSLDPLSDEKLFF.

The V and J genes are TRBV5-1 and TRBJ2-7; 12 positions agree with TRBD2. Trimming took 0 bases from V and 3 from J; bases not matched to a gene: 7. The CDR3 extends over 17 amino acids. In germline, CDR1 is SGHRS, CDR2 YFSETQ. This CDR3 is CASSLAASGGANYEQYF. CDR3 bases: TGCGCCAGCAGCTTGGCGGCTAGCGGGGGGGCCAACTACGAGCAGTACTTC.

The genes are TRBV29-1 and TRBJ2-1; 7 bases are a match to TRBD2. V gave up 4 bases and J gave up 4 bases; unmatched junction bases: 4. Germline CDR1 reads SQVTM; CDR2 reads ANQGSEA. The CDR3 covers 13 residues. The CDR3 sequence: CSVVSSGYNEQFF. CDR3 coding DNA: TGCAGCGTTGTGTCTAGCGGATACAATGAGCAGTTCTTC.

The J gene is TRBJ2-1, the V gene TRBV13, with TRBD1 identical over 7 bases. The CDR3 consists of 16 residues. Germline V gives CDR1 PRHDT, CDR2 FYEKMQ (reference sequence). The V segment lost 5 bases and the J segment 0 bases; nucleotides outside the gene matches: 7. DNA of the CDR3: TGTGCCAGCAGCGTGAGGGACAGCAGCTCCTACAATGAGCAGTTCTTC. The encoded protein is CASSVRDSSSYNEQFF.